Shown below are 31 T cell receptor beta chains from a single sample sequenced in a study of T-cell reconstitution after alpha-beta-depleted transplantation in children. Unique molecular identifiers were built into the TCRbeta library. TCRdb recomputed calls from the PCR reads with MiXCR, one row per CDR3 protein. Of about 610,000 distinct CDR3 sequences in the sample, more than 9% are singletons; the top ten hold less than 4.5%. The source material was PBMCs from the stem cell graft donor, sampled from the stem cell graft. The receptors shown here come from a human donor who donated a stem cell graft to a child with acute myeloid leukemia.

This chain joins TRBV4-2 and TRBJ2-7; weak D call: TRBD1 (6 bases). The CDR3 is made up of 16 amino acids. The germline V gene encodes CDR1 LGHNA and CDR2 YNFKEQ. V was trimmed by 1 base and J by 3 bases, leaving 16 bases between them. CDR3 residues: CASSQGYWQGSYEQYF. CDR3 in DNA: TGTGCCAGCAGCCAAGGATATTGGCAGGGGAGCTACGAGCAGTACTTC.

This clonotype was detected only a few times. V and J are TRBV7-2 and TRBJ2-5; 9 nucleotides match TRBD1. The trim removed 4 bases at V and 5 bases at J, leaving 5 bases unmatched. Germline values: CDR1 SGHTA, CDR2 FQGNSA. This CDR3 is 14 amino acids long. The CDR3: CASSYRGREETQYF. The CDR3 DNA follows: TGTGCCAGCAGCTACAGGGGGCGTGAGGAGACCCAGTACTTC. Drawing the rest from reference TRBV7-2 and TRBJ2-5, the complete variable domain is GAGVSQSPSNKVTEKGKDVELRCDPISGHTALYWYRQSLGQGLEFLIYFQGNSAPDKSGLPSDRFSAERTGGSVSTLTIQRTQQEDSAVYLCASSYRGREETQYFGPGTRLLVL.

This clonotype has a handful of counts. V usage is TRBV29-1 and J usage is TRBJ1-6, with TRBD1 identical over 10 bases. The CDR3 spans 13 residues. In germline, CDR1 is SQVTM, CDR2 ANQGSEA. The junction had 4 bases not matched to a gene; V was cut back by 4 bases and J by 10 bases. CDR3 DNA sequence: TGCAGCGTTGGAGACAGGGGGCAATCACCCCTCCACTTT. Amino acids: CSVGDRGQSPLHF.

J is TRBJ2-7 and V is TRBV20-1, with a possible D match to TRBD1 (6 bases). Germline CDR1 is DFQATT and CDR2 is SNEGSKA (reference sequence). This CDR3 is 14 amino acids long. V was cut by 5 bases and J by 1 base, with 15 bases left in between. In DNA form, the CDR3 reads TGCAGTGCTCACCCGACAGGCTTGTCCTACGAGCAGTACTTC. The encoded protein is CSAHPTGLSYEQYF.

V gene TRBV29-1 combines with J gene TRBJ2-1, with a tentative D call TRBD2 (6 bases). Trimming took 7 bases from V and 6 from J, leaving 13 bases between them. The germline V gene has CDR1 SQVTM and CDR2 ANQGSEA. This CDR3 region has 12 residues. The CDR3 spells CSGEDSLNEQFF. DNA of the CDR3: TGCAGCGGGGAGGATAGCCTCAATGAGCAGTTCTTC.

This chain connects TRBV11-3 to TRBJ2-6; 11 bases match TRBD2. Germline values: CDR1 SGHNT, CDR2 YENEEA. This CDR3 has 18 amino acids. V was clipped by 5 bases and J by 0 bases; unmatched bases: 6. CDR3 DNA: TGTGCCAGCAGCATAGGACTAGCGGGTAGCTCTGGGGCCAACGTCCTGACTTTC. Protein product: CASSIGLAGSSGANVLTF.

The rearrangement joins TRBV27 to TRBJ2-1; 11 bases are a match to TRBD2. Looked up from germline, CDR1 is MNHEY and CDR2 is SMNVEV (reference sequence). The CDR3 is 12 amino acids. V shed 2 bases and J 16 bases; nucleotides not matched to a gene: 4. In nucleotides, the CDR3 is TGTGCCAGCAGTTTAACTAGCGGGAGACAATTCTTC. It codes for CASSLTSGRQFF.

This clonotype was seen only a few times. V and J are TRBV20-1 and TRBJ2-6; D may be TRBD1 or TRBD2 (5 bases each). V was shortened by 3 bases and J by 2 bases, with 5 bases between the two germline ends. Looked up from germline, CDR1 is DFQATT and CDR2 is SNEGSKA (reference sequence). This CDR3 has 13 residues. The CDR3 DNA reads TGCAGTGCTAGGGGACCTGGGGCCAACGTCCTGACTTTC. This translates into CSARGPGANVLTF.

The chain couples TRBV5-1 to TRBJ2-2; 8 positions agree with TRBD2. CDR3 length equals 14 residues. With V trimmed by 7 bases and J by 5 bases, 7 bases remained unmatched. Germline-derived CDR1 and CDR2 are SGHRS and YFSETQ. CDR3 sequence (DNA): TGCGCCAGCCGTGCTAGCGGGCCTACCGGGGAGCTGTTTTTT. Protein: CASRASGPTGELFF.

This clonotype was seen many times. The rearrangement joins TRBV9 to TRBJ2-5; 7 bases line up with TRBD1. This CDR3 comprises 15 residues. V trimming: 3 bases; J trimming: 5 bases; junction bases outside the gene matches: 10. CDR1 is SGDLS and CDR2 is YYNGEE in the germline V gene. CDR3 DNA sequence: TGTGCCAGCAGCGAGACCCTCGACAGGGCGGAGACCCAGTACTTC. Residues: CASSETLDRAETQYF.

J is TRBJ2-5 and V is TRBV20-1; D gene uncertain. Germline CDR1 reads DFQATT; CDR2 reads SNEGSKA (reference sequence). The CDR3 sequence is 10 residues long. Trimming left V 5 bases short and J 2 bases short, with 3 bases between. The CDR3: CSAAQETQYF. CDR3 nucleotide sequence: TGCAGTGCTGCGCAAGAGACCCAGTACTTC.

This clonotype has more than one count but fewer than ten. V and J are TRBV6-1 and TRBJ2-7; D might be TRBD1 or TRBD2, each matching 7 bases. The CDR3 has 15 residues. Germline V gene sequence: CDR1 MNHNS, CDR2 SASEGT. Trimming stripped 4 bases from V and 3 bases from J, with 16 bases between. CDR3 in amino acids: CASSAQGGASYEQYF. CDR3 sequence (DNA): TGTGCCAGCAGTGCCCAGGGGGGGGCCAGCTACGAGCAGTACTTC.

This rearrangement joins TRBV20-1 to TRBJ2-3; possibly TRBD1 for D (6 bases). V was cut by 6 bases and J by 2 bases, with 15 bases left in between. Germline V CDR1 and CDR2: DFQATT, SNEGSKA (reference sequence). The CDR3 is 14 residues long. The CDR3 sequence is CSAHAGGFTDTQYF. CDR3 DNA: TGCAGTGCCCACGCTGGGGGCTTCACAGATACGCAGTATTTT.

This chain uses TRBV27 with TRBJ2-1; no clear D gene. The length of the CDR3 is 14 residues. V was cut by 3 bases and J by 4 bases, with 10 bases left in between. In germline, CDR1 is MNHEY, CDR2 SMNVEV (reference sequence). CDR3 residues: CASSLARRYNEQFF. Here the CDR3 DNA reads TGTGCCAGCAGTTTGGCCAGAAGATACAATGAGCAGTTCTTC.

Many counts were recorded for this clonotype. The DNA of the CDR3 is TGTGCCAGCAGAGGGACTCCTCCCAAAGAGACCCAGTACTTC. This gives the protein CASRGTPPKETQYF. The rearrangement joins TRBV12-3 or TRBV12-4 to TRBJ2-5, with TRBD2 as a possible D gene (6 bases). Trimming took off 6 bases at V and 3 bases at J, with 14 bases between the two ends. The CDR3 extends over 14 amino acids.

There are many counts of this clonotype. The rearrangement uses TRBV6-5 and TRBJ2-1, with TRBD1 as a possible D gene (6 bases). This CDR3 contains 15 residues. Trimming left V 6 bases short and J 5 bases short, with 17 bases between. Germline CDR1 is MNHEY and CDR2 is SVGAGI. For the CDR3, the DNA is TGTGCCAGCAGCCGTGGACAGAGGATTAACAATGAGCAGTTCTTC. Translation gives CASSRGQRINNEQFF.

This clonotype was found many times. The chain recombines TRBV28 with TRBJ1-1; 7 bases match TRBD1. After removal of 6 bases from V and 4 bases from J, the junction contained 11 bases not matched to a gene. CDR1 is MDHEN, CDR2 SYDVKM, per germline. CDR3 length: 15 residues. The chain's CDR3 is CASRELTGRGTEAFF. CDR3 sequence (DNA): TGTGCCAGCAGGGAGCTGACAGGGAGAGGCACTGAAGCTTTCTTT. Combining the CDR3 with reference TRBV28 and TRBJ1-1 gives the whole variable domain DVKVTQSSRYLVKRTGEKVFLECVQDMDHENMFWYRQDPGLGLRLIYFSYDVKMKEKGDIPEGYSVSREKKERFSLILESASTNQTSMYLCASRELTGRGTEAFFGQGTRLTVV.

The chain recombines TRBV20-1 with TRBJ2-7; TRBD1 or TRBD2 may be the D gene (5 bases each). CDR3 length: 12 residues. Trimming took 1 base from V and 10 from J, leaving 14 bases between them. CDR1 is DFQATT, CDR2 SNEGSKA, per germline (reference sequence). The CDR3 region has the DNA TGCAGTGCTAGAGTGGGGACGGCGGAACAGTACTTC. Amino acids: CSARVGTAEQYF.

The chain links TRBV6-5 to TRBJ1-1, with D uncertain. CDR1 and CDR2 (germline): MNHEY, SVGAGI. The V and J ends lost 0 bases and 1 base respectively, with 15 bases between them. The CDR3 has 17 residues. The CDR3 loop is CASSYSNLWHRNTEAFF. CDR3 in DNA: TGTGCCAGCAGTTACTCGAATCTTTGGCACAGGAACACTGAAGCTTTCTTT.

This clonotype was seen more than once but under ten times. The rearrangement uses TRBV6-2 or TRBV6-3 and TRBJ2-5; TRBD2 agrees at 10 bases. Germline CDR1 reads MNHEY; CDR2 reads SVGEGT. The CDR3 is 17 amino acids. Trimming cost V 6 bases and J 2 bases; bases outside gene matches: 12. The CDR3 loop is CASRPYPGLAHQETQYF. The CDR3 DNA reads TGTGCCAGCAGACCTTACCCGGGACTAGCGCATCAAGAGACCCAGTACTTC.

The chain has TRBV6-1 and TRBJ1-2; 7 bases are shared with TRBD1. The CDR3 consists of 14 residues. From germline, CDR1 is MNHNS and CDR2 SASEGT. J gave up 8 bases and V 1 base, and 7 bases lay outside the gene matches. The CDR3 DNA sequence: TGTGCCAGCAGTGAAGGGGGACAGCGGGGAGGCTACACCTTC. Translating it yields CASSEGGQRGGYTF.

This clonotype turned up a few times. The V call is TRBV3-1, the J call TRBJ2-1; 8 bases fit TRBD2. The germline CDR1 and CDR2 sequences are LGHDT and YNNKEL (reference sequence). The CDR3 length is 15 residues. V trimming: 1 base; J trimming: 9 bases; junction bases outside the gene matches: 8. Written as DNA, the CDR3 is TGTGCCAGCAGCCAAGTTTCGCGGGGGGAGGGTGAGCAGTTCTTC. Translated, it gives CASSQVSRGEGEQFF.

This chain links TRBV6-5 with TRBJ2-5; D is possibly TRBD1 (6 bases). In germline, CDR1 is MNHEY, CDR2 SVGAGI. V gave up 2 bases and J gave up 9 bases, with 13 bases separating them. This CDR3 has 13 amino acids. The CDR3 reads CASSYATSGAQYF. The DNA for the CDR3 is TGTGCCAGCAGTTACGCGACCTCAGGGGCCCAGTACTTC.

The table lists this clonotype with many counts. The CDR3 nucleotides read TGCAGTGCCTCTTCAGGGGGCCGGAATGAGCAGTTCTTC. Protein sequence: CSASSGGRNEQFF. This chain links TRBV20-1 with TRBJ2-1, with TRBD1 identical over 8 bases. The CDR3 is 13 residues long. After removal of 6 bases from V and 7 bases from J, the junction contained 8 bases not matched to a gene. From germline, CDR1 is DFQATT and CDR2 SNEGSKA (reference sequence).

The CDR3, as DNA: TGTGCCAGCAGTTCCCTGGACAGGGGAGGCTACACCTTC. Its translation is CASSSLDRGGYTF. This chain joins TRBV12-3 or TRBV12-4 and TRBJ1-2; 9 positions match TRBD1. V lost 4 bases to trimming and J lost 8 bases; unmatched junction nucleotides: 5. The CDR3 extends over 13 amino acids.

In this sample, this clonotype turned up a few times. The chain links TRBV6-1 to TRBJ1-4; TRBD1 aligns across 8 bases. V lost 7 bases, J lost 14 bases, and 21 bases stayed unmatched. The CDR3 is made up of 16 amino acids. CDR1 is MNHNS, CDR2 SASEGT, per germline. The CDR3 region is CASTYLIRGTGLNLFF. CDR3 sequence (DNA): TGTGCCAGCACATACCTAATAAGGGGGACAGGCCTAAATCTGTTTTTT.

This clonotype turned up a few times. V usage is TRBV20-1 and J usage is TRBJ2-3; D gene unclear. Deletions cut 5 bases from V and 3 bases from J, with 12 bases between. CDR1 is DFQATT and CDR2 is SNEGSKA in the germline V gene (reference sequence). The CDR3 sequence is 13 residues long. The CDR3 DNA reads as TGCAGTGCTGACCCCCAGAGGACAGATACGCAGTATTTT. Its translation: CSADPQRTDTQYF.

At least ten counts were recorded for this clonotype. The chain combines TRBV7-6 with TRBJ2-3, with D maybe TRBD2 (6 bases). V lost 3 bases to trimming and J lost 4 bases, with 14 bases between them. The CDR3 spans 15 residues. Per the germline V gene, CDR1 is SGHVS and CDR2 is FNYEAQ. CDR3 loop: CASSLLGGGPDTQYF. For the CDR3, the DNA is TGTGCCAGCAGCTTGCTAGGCGGAGGGCCAGATACGCAGTATTTT.

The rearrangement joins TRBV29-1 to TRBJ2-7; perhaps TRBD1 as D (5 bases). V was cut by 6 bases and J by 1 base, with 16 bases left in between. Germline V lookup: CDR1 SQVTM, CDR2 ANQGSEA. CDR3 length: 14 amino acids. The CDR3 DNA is TGCAGCGTCCGCAGCCCAGACAGTTCCTACGAGCAGTACTTC. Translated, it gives CSVRSPDSSYEQYF.

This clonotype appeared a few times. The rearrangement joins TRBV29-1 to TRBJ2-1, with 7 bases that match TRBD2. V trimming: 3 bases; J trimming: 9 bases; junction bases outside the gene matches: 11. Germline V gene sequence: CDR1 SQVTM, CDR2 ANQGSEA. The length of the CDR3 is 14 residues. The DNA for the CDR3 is TGCAGCGTTGAGGGGAGGGCCGTTGGGTTTGAGCAGTTCTTC. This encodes CSVEGRAVGFEQFF.

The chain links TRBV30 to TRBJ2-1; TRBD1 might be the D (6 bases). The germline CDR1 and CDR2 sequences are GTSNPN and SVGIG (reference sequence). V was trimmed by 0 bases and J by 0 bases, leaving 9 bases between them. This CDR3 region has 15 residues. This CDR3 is CAWSVGGSSYNEQFF. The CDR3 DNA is TGTGCCTGGAGTGTAGGGGGAAGCTCCTACAATGAGCAGTTCTTC. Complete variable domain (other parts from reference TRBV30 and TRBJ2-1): SQTIHQWPATLVQPVGSPLSLECTVEGTSNPNLYWYRQAAGRGLQLLFYSVGIGQISSEVPQNLSASRPQDRQFILSSKKLLLSDSGFYLCAWSVGGSSYNEQFFGPGTRLTVL.